The rows below give T cell receptor beta chains drawn from one sample of a study of blood T cell repertoires in COVID-19. Assay used: immunoSEQ multiplex PCR; TCRdb lists only in-frame clones, some missing. Of 120,000 or so clones in the sample, approximately 87% are singletons; the top ten hold more than 2%. Source material: peripheral blood. All receptors derive from a woman aged 50 to 65 with acute or convalescent COVID-19. The CDR3 runs from the conserved cysteine through the conserved F or W. A D gene is named only where the DNA matches it firmly. Clone size is stated in some rows and not others, as once, few, many or a class when expanded.

J	V	size	D	DNA	CDR3
TRBJ1-2	TRBV27	.	TRBD1	TGTGCCAGCACCTCGCCCGGACAGGGAAGCCAGGGCTACACCTTC	CASTSPGQGSQGYTF
TRBJ1-2	TRBV25-1	.	.	TGTGCCAGCAGTGAACCAGGGCGTAATGGCTACACCTTC	CASSEPGRNGYTF
TRBJ1-1	TRBV5-4	once	.	TGTGCCAGCAGCTTGGTATCCGGGGATGCTTTCTTT	CASSLVSGDAFF
TRBJ1-2	TRBV2	.	.	TGTGCCAGCAGGAAAGTACAGGGAAACTATGGCTACACCTTC	CASRKVQGNYGYTF
TRBJ1-5	TRBV19	.	TRBD1	TGTGCCAGTAATAAGGACAGGGAACAGCCCCAGCATTTT	CASNKDREQPQHF
TRBJ1-1	TRBV5-1	.	TRBD1	TGCGCCAGCAGCGATATATTACAGGGGAGGACTGAAGCTTTCTTT	CASSDILQGRTEAFF
TRBJ2-5	TRBV6-5	.	.	TGTGCCAGCAGTTACTCTGGCCGCCAAGAGACCCAGTACTTC	CASSYSGRQETQYF
TRBJ1-1	TRBV11-3	.	.	TGTGCCAGCAGCCAAGCGGGCAGGGTAGGAAGCACTGAAGCTTTCTTT	CASSQAGRVGSTEAFF
TRBJ1-1	TRBV18	.	TRBD1	TGTGCCAGCTCATCGACAGGGGTTAACACTGAAGCTTTCTTT	CASSSTGVNTEAFF
TRBJ1-5	TRBV19	.	TRBD1	TGTGCCAGTACCCCTCGCCCGACAGGGAGCAATCAGCCCCAGCATTTT	CASTPRPTGSNQPQHF
TRBJ1-1	TRBV6-5	few	.	TGTGCCAGCAGTTACGCCCAGGGTAGGGGGAACACTGAAGCTTTCTTT	CASSYAQGRGNTEAFF
TRBJ2-1	TRBV24-1	.	.	TGTGCCACCAGTGATTTTGACTCCAGCTCCTACAATGAGCAGTTCTTC	CATSDFDSSSYNEQFF
TRBJ2-5	TRBV4-1	.	.	TGCGCCAGCAGCCAAGATAGGAGGAACAGAGACCAAGAGACCCAGTACTTC	CASSQDRRNRDQETQYF
TRBJ2-1	TRBV7-6	once	.	TGTGCCAGCAGCTCCGTGGGGCTAGCGAACTACAATGAGCAGTTCTTC	CASSSVGLANYNEQFF
TRBJ1-5	TRBV5-1	few	TRBD1	TGCGCCAGCAGCTTGGGGGACAGTACGAATCAGCCCCAGCATTTT	CASSLGDSTNQPQHF
TRBJ1-2	TRBV18	.	TRBD1	TGTGCCAGCTCACCGGGGGACAGGACAAATGGCTACACCTTC	CASSPGDRTNGYTF
TRBJ1-4	TRBV4-1	.	.	TGCGCCAGCAGCCAAGGAGTCTATTCTAATGAAAAACTGTTTTTT	CASSQGVYSNEKLFF
TRBJ2-7	TRBV4-1	.	TRBD2	TGCGCCAGCAGCCAACTAACTAGCGGGGGTTACGAGCAGTACTTC	CASSQLTSGGYEQYF
TRBJ2-2	TRBV7-2	.	TRBD1	TGTGCCAGCAGCTTATCCGGGGACAGGGTCTCCGGGGAGCTGTTTTTT	CASSLSGDRVSGELFF
TRBJ2-5	TRBV6-1	.	.	TGTGCCAGCAGTGAATTAGGGAGCTACCAAGAGACCCAGTACTTC	CASSELGSYQETQYF
TRBJ2-2	TRBV7-7	.	.	TGTGCCAGCAGCTTAGCCCCGGACACCGGGGAGCTGTTTTTT	CASSLAPDTGELFF
TRBJ1-3	TRBV5-1	.	.	TGCGCCAGCAGCTCCGAGGAGGGAAACACCATATATTTT	CASSSEEGNTIYF
TRBJ1-2	TRBV4-1	.	.	TGCGCCAGCAGCCAAGATACACAGGGTTACAGCTATGGCTACACCTTC	CASSQDTQGYSYGYTF
TRBJ2-5	TRBV27	.	TRBD2	TGTGCCAGCAGTCGCGCGAGCGGGGGGGCGGAGACCCAGTACTTC	CASSRASGGAETQYF
TRBJ1-5	TRBV30	.	.	TGTGCCTGGACCGCAGGGAGCAATCAGCCCCAGCATTTT	CAWTAGSNQPQHF
TRBJ2-1	TRBV11-3	.	TRBD1	TGTGCCAGCAGCTTAGTCGGCGGGGCACAGGGGGATGAGCAGTTCTTC	CASSLVGGAQGDEQFF
TRBJ1-5	TRBV10-2	once	.	TGCGCCAGCAGTGAGTCGACTCGGGGAGGGGCCTTTGGCAATCAGCCCCAGCATTTT	CASSESTRGGAFGNQPQHF